The T cell receptor beta chain under discussion was sequenced for a study of cytomegalovirus exposure and HLA in healthy donors. The CDR3 runs 10 residues. Germline-derived CDR1 and CDR2 are KGHSH and LQKENI. Trimming took off 8 bases at V and 11 bases at J, with 10 bases between the two ends. The study ran its PCR with 60 Vbeta and 13 Jbeta primers. TCRdb's copy holds only in-frame clones and misses some; the assay was immunoSEQ multiplex PCR. The repertoire holds some 150,000 clones, with approximately 86% as singletons. Findings and caveats of the study: In a later analysis, TCR association rates varied by HLA locus: DRB1 most, HLA-C fewest.

About this clone: Antigen specificity is unknown.

The V and J genes are TRBV18 and TRBJ2-1; D remains ambiguous. Sequenced: PBMCs. This TCR was recovered from a male donor in good health and CMV-seronegative. CDR3 coding DNA: TGTGCCAGCCGACAAGTACAGCAGTTCTTC. The encoded protein is CASRQVQQFF.